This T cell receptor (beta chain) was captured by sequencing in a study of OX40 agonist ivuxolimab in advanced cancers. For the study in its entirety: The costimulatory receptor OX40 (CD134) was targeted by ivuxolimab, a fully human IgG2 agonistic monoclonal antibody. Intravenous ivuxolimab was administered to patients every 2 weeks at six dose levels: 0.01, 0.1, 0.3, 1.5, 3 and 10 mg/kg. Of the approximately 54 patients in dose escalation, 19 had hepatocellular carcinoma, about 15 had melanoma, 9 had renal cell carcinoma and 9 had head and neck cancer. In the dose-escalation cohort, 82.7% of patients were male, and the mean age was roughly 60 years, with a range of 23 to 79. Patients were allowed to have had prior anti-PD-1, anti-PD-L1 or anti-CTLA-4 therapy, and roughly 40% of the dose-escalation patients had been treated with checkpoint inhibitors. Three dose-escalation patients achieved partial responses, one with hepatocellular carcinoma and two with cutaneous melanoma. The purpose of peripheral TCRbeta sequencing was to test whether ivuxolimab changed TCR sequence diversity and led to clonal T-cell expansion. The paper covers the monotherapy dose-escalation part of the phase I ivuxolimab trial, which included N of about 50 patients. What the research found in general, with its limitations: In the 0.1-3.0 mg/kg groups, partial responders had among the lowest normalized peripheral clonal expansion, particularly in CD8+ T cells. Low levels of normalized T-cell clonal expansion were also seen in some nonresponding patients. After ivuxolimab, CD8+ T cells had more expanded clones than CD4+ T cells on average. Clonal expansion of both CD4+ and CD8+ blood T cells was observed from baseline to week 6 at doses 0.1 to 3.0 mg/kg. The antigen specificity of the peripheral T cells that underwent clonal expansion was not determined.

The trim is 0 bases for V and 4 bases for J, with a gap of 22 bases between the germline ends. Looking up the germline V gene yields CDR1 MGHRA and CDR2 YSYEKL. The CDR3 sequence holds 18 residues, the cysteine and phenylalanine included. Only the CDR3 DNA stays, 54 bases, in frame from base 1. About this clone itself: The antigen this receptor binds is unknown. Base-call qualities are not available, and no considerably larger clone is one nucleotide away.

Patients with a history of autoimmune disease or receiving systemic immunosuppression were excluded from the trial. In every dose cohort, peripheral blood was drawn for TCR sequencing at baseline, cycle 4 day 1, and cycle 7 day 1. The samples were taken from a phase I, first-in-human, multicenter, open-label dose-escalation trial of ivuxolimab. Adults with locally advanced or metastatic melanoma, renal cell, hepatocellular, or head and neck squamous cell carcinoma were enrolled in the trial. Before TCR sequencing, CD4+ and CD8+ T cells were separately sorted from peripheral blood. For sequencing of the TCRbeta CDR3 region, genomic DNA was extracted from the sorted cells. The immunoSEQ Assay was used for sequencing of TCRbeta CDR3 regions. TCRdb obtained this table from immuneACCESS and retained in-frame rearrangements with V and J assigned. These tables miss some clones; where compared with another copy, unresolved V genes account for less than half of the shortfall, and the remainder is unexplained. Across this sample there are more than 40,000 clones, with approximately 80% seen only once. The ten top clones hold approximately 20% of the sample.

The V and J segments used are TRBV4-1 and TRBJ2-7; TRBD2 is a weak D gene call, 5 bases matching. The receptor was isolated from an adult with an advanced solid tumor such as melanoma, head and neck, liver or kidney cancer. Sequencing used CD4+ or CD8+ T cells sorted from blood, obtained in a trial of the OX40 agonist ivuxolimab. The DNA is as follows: TGCGCCAGCAGCCAAGACGGGGTGGGTTCCCCCCTAGTTTACGAGCAGTACTTC. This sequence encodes CASSQDGVGSPLVYEQYF.